These 20 T cell receptor beta chains were all obtained from the same sample, sequenced in a study of patients and donors after allogeneic stem cell transplantation. TCRdb analysed the RT-PCR reads with MiXCR anew, one entry per CDR3 protein. The sample carries about 87,000 distinct CDR3 sequences, roughly 5.2% recorded once. The sample consisted of blood, either unsorted or a sorted T cell fraction (not recorded which). Source of these receptors: a human donor who was either an allogeneic HSCT recipient or a stem cell or donor lymphocyte infusion donor (not recorded which). It is not recorded whose cells these are; they may come from a transplant donor.

In this sample, this clonotype turned up a few times. The chain uses TRBV20-1 and TRBJ1-5; possibly TRBD1 for D (6 bases). With 3 bases removed from V and 5 bases from J, the gap between germline ends came to 20 bases. Germline V gives CDR1 DFQATT, CDR2 SNEGSKA (reference sequence). This CDR3 has 16 amino acids. DNA of the CDR3: TGCAGTGCTAGGAACGCCGGGACATCAAGGGATCAGCCCCAGCATTTT. This sequence encodes CSARNAGTSRDQPQHF.

This clonotype has a count of ten or more. The chain uses TRBV6-1 and TRBJ2-1; D may be TRBD2 (7 bases). The CDR3 covers 15 residues. Germline CDR1 is MNHNS and CDR2 is SASEGT. Trimming removed 7 bases from V and 8 bases from J, with 21 bases in between. The CDR3 DNA reads TGTGCCAGCAATAAGGACAGCTTGACTAGCTATGAGCAGTTCTTC. As protein: CASNKDSLTSYEQFF.

The table lists this clonotype with a few counts. V is TRBV6-2 or TRBV6-3 and J is TRBJ1-5; the D is unclear. The germline gives CDR1 MNHEY, CDR2 SVGEGT. V gave up 5 bases and J gave up 4 bases, with 18 bases separating them. This CDR3 comprises 16 residues. The CDR3 DNA reads as TGTGCCAGCAGTATAGGACGGGCAGTCGTAAATCAGCCCCAGCATTTT. This gives the protein CASSIGRAVVNQPQHF.

Many counts were recorded for this clonotype. The chain combines TRBV12-3 or TRBV12-4 with TRBJ1-5, with D perhaps TRBD1 (5 bases). The CDR3 has 13 amino acids. V was shortened by 5 bases and J by 7 bases, with 12 bases between the two germline ends. The CDR3 loop is CASSPGRDQPQHF. In DNA form, the CDR3 reads TGTGCCAGCAGTCCGGGCCGGGACCAGCCCCAGCATTTT.

This clonotype has more than one count but fewer than ten. This chain joins TRBV9 and TRBJ1-3; D is unresolved. This CDR3 has 13 residues. With 4 bases removed from V and 8 bases from J, the gap between germline ends came to 13 bases. Looked up from germline, CDR1 is SGDLS and CDR2 is YYNGEE. Here the CDR3 reads CASSRGSEDTIYF. CDR3 in DNA: TGTGCCAGCAGCAGAGGGAGCGAAGACACCATATATTTT.

The J gene is TRBJ1-2, the V gene TRBV6-1; no clear D gene. Germline V CDR1 and CDR2: MNHNS, SASEGT. This CDR3 comprises 14 residues. Trimming stripped 4 bases from V and 8 bases from J, with 17 bases between. The CDR3 is CASSGKARVRGYTF. The CDR3, as DNA: TGTGCCAGCAGTGGGAAGGCGAGGGTGCGAGGCTACACCTTC.

This clonotype has a count of ten or more. The J gene is TRBJ2-5, the V gene TRBV12-3 or TRBV12-4; 12 bases fit TRBD2. The V and J ends lost 6 bases and 4 bases, in that order; junction bases with no gene match: 3. CDR3 length: 14 amino acids. Here the CDR3 DNA reads TGTGCCAGCAGCCTAGCGGGAGGGCCAGAGACCCAGTACTTC. It yields the protein CASSLAGGPETQYF.

This clonotype was seen only a few times. The genes are TRBV7-9 and TRBJ1-5, with TRBD1 as a possible D gene (5 bases). The CDR3 runs 14 residues. V lost 0 bases and J lost 4, with 7 bases in between. Germline V gives CDR1 SEHNR, CDR2 FQNEAQ (reference sequence). Written as DNA, the CDR3 is TGTGCCAGCAGCTTAGCAGGGGTAAATCAGCCCCAGCATTTT. This codes for CASSLAGVNQPQHF. Together with reference TRBV7-9 and TRBJ1-5, the CDR3 gives the full variable domain: DTGVSQNPRHKITKRGQNVTFRCDPISEHNRLYWYRQTLGQGPEFLTYFQNEAQLEKSRLLSDRFSAERPKGSFSTLEIQRTEQGDSAMYLCASSLAGVNQPQHFGDGTRLSIL.

The table lists this clonotype with many counts. The chain joins TRBV6-1 to TRBJ1-2; possible D gene TRBD1, 5 bases. CDR1 and CDR2 from the germline V gene are MNHNS and SASEGT. V lost 5 bases to trimming and J lost 4 bases, with 14 bases between them. The CDR3 totals 14 residues. As DNA, the CDR3 is TGTGCCAGCAGTCCCTCAGGGTCTAGCTATGGCTACACCTTC. Residues: CASSPSGSSYGYTF.

This clonotype was seen repeatedly, ten times or more. The chain has TRBV3-1 and TRBJ2-3, with no clear D. The CDR3 is 16 amino acids. V was trimmed by 1 base and J by 0 bases, leaving 11 bases between them. CDR1 and CDR2 from the germline V gene are LGHDT and YNNKEL (reference sequence). CDR3 protein: CASSQGVQSSTDTQYF. The DNA for the CDR3 is TGTGCCAGCAGCCAAGGCGTGCAGTCTAGCACAGATACGCAGTATTTT.

This clonotype came up many times. This chain joins TRBV6-2 or TRBV6-3 and TRBJ2-1, with 9 bases identical to TRBD2. CDR1 and CDR2 (germline): MNHEY, SVGEGT. The CDR3 has 15 amino acids. Germline trimming cut 5 bases from V and 5 bases from J; bases unmatched to any gene: 7. CDR3 loop: CASSPGGGGDNEQFF. CDR3 DNA: TGTGCCAGCAGTCCTGGGGGCGGGGGGGACAATGAGCAGTTCTTC.

This clonotype was observed many times. The V and J genes are TRBV7-9 and TRBJ2-3, with D unresolved. Germline V lookup: CDR1 SEHNR, CDR2 FQNEAQ (reference sequence). V was pared by 5 bases and J by 3 bases, with 6 bases between. The CDR3 totals 12 residues. The CDR3 DNA reads as TGTGCCAGCAGCCTCCGTACAGATACGCAGTATTTT. This codes for CASSLRTDTQYF.

This chain links TRBV6-1 with TRBJ2-7; D gene uncertain. With 6 bases removed from V and 6 bases from J, the gap between germline ends came to 9 bases. There are 11 residues in the CDR3. The germline V gene has CDR1 MNHNS and CDR2 SASEGT. The CDR3 spells CASSVKSEQYF. The CDR3, as DNA: TGTGCCAGCAGCGTGAAAAGCGAGCAGTACTTC.

This clonotype was recorded at least ten times. This chain connects TRBV7-8 to TRBJ2-1; 8 nucleotides line up with TRBD1. Trimming at V came to 5 bases and at J to 2 bases, leaving 5 bases not matched to a gene. Germline V gives CDR1 SGHVS, CDR2 FQNEAQ. The CDR3 totals 15 residues. DNA of the CDR3: TGTGCCAGCAGCCAAGGACAGGGTGCCTACAATGAGCAGTTCTTC. It encodes CASSQGQGAYNEQFF.

This clonotype occurred many times. Germline is not matched at one junction end, which may reflect a read error. The chain links TRBV7-7 to TRBJ2-3, with 11 bases fitting TRBD1. Germline V gives CDR1 SSHAT, CDR2 FNYEAQ (reference sequence). The CDR3 is made up of 15 amino acids. DNA for the CDR3: TGTGCTAGCAGCTCCGGGACAGGGGGAGCAGATACGCAGTATTTT. The encoded protein is CASSSGTGGADTQYF.

The sample holds many counts of this clonotype. The CDR3 reads CASSTTGGNTGELFF. The DNA for the CDR3 is TGTGCCAGCTCAACCACAGGGGGCAACACCGGGGAGCTGTTTTTT. This chain joins TRBV18 and TRBJ2-2, with 9 bases aligning to TRBD1. The CDR3 has 15 amino acids. After removal of 5 bases from V and 2 bases from J, the junction contained 3 bases not matched to a gene. In germline, CDR1 is KGHSH, CDR2 LQKENI.

There are many counts of this clonotype. The V call is TRBV24-1, the J call TRBJ1-2, with D unresolved. This CDR3 region has 14 residues. V was clipped by 3 bases and J by 3 bases, with 10 bases between them. Germline CDR1 is KGHDR and CDR2 is SFDVKD. The DNA of the CDR3 is TGTGCCACCAGTGATAATACGGGAGACTATGGCTACACCTTC. Translation gives CATSDNTGDYGYTF.

This clonotype has only a few counts. This chain links TRBV27 with TRBJ2-6, with 13 bases lining up with TRBD2. The germline CDR1 and CDR2 sequences are MNHEY and SMNVEV (reference sequence). The CDR3 contains 20 residues. V shed 5 bases and J 2 bases; nucleotides not matched to a gene: 12. Here the CDR3 reads CASSLKPTSGRVTGANVLTF. The CDR3 DNA reads as TGTGCCAGCAGTCTCAAACCCACTAGCGGGAGGGTGACTGGGGCCAACGTCCTGACTTTC.

The sample holds a few counts of this clonotype. The V call is TRBV20-1, the J call TRBJ1-4; a weak D match, TRBD1 (5 bases). There are 13 residues in the CDR3. Trimming removed 3 bases at V and 3 bases at J, with 8 bases between. Germline V gene data show CDR1 as DFQATT and CDR2 as SNEGSKA (reference sequence). The CDR3 reads CSASYRSNEKLFF. The CDR3 nucleotides are TGCAGTGCTAGTTACAGGTCTAATGAAAAACTGTTTTTT.

This clonotype was found a few times. The chain employs TRBV12-3 or TRBV12-4 and TRBJ2-7; weak D call: TRBD2 (5 bases). Deletions cut 5 bases from V and 2 bases from J, with 19 bases between. The CDR3 sequence is 16 residues long. The CDR3 region is CASSPRSGSTPYEQYF. For the CDR3, the DNA is TGTGCCAGCAGTCCCCGGTCGGGAAGCACTCCCTACGAGCAGTACTTC.